These T cell receptor beta chains were read from a single sample in a study of shared clonotypes between healthy human individuals. Only in-frame clones appear in the TCRdb table, and some are missing; sequencing was by immunoSEQ multiplex PCR. In the table there are fewer than 1 million clones, roughly 96% of which are singletons. The sequencing input was naive CD8+ T cells sorted from blood. The receptors were gathered from a man younger than 40 in good health. The CDR3 runs from the conserved cysteine through the conserved F or W. A D gene is named only where the DNA matches it firmly. Expanded clones are given a class, and other clones once, few, many or no size at all.

v_gene	abundance	j_gene	d_gene	CDR3nt	CDR3aa
TRBV6-5	-	TRBJ2-3	-	TGTGCCAGCAGTTACTACAATGGGGCAGATACGCAGTATTTT	CASSYYNGADTQYF
TRBV4-1	-	TRBJ2-1	TRBD2	TGCGCCAGCACGGCTAGCGGGGTCATAAATGAGCAGTTCTTC	CASTASGVINEQFF
TRBV29-1	-	TRBJ1-1	-	TGCAGCGTTGAAAAGACTGAAGCTTTCTTT	CSVEKTEAFF
TRBV9	-	TRBJ1-1	TRBD1	TGTGCCAGCAGCGTAGGATCTACAGGGGGCCGGGAAGCTTTCTTT	CASSVGSTGGREAFF
TRBV28	-	TRBJ1-2	-	TGTGCCAGCAGGGACAGTAGCGGCGGTCAAGGCTACACCTTC	CASRDSSGGQGYTF
TRBV6-5	-	TRBJ2-7	-	TGTGCCAGCAGTTACCGGGACCAAGACTACGAGCAGTACTTC	CASSYRDQDYEQYF
TRBV7-8	-	TRBJ2-3	TRBD2	TGTGCCAGCAGCTTAGCCCCACTAGCGGGAGGGCCCTATCCGGATACGCAGTATTTT	CASSLAPLAGGPYPDTQYF
TRBV11-2	-	TRBJ2-7	TRBD2	TGTGCCAGCAGCTTAGGACTAGCGGGTCCCTACGAGCAGTACTTC	CASSLGLAGPYEQYF
TRBV4-1	-	TRBJ2-7	-	TGCGCCAGCAGTGACAGCGGGTACGAGCAGTACTTC	CASSDSGYEQYF
TRBV13	-	TRBJ2-2	-	TGTGCCAGCAGCTTGCAGGGGACCGGGGAGCTGTTTTTT	CASSLQGTGELFF
TRBV27	-	TRBJ2-3	TRBD2	TGTGCCAGCAGGACTAGCGCTAGCACAGATACGCAGTATTTT	CASRTSASTDTQYF
TRBV14	-	TRBJ2-2	-	TGTGCCAGCAGCCCAGGGATTACCGGGGAGCTGTTTTTT	CASSPGITGELFF
TRBV2	-	TRBJ2-5	TRBD2	TGTGCCAGTTTAGCGGGAAGGGAGACCCAGTACTTC	CASLAGRETQYF
TRBV29-1	-	TRBJ2-1	TRBD1	TGCAGCGTTGACAGGGGGCTAAGCAATGAGCAGTTCTTC	CSVDRGLSNEQFF
TRBV5-1	once	TRBJ2-2	-	TGCGCCAGCAGCTTGGAGTGGACCGGGGAGCTGTTTTTT	CASSLEWTGELFF
TRBV7-9	-	TRBJ2-2	-	TGTGCCAGCAGATGGCAGAACGGGGAGCTGTTTTTT	CASRWQNGELFF
TRBV29-1	-	TRBJ2-7	-	TGCAGCGCCCGGAGCAGCTACGAGCAGTACTTC	CSARSSYEQYF
TRBV21-1	-	TRBJ1-1	-	TGTGCCAGCAGCAAACCCGACGGGAGGGACACTGAAGCTTTCTTT	CASSKPDGRDTEAFF
TRBV7-2	-	TRBJ2-1	-	TGTGCCAGCAGCTTAGACGGGAGTTCATACAATGAGCAGTTCTTC	CASSLDGSSYNEQFF
TRBV28	-	TRBJ2-2	-	TGTGCCAGCAGTTTTCGGACGGTGAACACCGGGGAGCTGTTTTTT	CASSFRTVNTGELFF
TRBV5-1	-	TRBJ1-1	-	TGCGCCAGCGGGACACTATCTATGAACACTGAAGCTTTCTTT	CASGTLSMNTEAFF
TRBV27	once	TRBJ1-1	-	TGTGCCAGCAGTTTTATCGGTTCCCCTGAAGCTTTCTTT	CASSFIGSPEAFF
TRBV28	-	TRBJ2-7	TRBD2	TGTGCCAGCAGTCGGGGACTAGCGGGGACCTACGAGCAGTACTTC	CASSRGLAGTYEQYF
TRBV29-1	-	TRBJ2-7	-	TGCAGCGTTGAATCGGCAGGGTACGAGCAGTACTTC	CSVESAGYEQYF
TRBV7-9	-	TRBJ2-1	-	TGTGCCAGCAGCTTCGGGGCAGGGAGCTCCTACAATGAGCAGTTCTTC	CASSFGAGSSYNEQFF
TRBV25-1	-	TRBJ2-2	TRBD1	TGTGCCAGCGAGGACAGGGTGGACACCGGGGAGCTGTTTTTT	CASEDRVDTGELFF
TRBV19	-	TRBJ2-2	-	TGTGCCAGTAGTATGCGCGCGAACACCGGGGAGCTGTTTTTT	CASSMRANTGELFF
TRBV7-9	-	TRBJ2-4	TRBD1	TGTGCCAGCAGCCGCCCTCTAGGACAGGGGGGAAACATTCAGTACTTC	CASSRPLGQGGNIQYF
TRBV5-1	-	TRBJ2-7	-	TGCGCCAGCAGCCTTAGGGACTTACAATACGAGCAGTACTTC	CASSLRDLQYEQYF
TRBV11-2	few	TRBJ2-6	-	TGTGCCAGCAGGAGGGTAACAGCTGGGGCCAACGTCCTGACTTTC	CASRRVTAGANVLTF
TRBV5-6	once	TRBJ2-3	-	TGTGCCAGCAGCTTGGGGGTGGGGTTAGGGCAGTATTTT	CASSLGVGLGQYF
TRBV10-3	-	TRBJ2-2	-	TGTGCCATCAGTGACGTGGGGGCCAACACCGGGGAGCTGTTTTTT	CAISDVGANTGELFF
TRBV19	-	TRBJ1-5	-	TGTGCCAGTAGTATTGGTGTGGCAGGGACAACTCCTCATTTT	CASSIGVAGTTPHF
TRBV27	-	TRBJ2-1	TRBD2	TGTGCCAGCAGCTACGGACTAGCGTTGAGCTCCTACAATGAGCAGTTCTTC	CASSYGLALSSYNEQFF
TRBV14	once	TRBJ1-2	-	TGTGCCAGCAGCCAAGATTTCGGCCCCCTAGTGAACTATGGCTACACCTTC	CASSQDFGPLVNYGYTF
TRBV2	-	TRBJ1-1	-	TGTGCCAGCAGGGATTGGGGGGAGAAGGACACTGAAGCTTTCTTT	CASRDWGEKDTEAFF
TRBV2	-	TRBJ2-7	-	TGTGCCAGCAGTGACCCCCGCAGGTCCTACGAGCAGTACTTC	CASSDPRRSYEQYF
TRBV10-2	-	TRBJ2-2	TRBD1	TGCGCCAGCAATGAGGGACAGTCCACCGGGGAGCTGTTTTTT	CASNEGQSTGELFF
TRBV13	few	TRBJ1-1	TRBD1	TGTGCCAGCAACACAGGGGGCCTTCACACTGAAGCTTTCTTT	CASNTGGLHTEAFF
TRBV7-7	-	TRBJ2-2	-	TGTGCCAGCAGCCCACCAACCAGAAGAGGCGAACTGTTCACCGGGGAGCTGTTTTTT	CASSPPTRRGELFTGELFF
TRBV7-9	once	TRBJ2-7	-	TGTGCCAGCAGCGCACAGTCTAGGTCGCAGTCTAACTCCTACGAGCAGTACTTC	CASSAQSRSQSNSYEQYF
TRBV7-9	-	TRBJ2-1	-	TGTGCCAGCAGCTCCCCCGCTCAGCGATCCATCGACAATGAGCAGTTCTTC	CASSSPAQRSIDNEQFF
TRBV27	-	TRBJ2-1	-	TGTGCCAGCAGTTTATCTGACAGCAGGTACAATGAGCAGTTCTTC	CASSLSDSRYNEQFF
TRBV2	-	TRBJ2-1	-	TGTGCCAGCAGCGGACGGAACAATGAGCAGTTCTTC	CASSGRNNEQFF
TRBV27	-	TRBJ2-7	-	TGTGCCAGCAGTTTCAGCGGCCCCTACGAGCAGTACTTC	CASSFSGPYEQYF
TRBV7-6	-	TRBJ1-3	-	TGTGCCAGCAGCTTGGACAGCGGAAACACCATATATTTT	CASSLDSGNTIYF
TRBV10-3	few	TRBJ2-1	-	TGTGCCATCAGTGAAGGTGGGAGAGGCAATGAGCAGTTCTTC	CAISEGGRGNEQFF
TRBV5-5	-	TRBJ2-1	-	TGTGCCAGCATGGGATCCTACAATGAGCAGTTCTTC	CASMGSYNEQFF
TRBV7-7	-	TRBJ1-2	TRBD1	TGTGCTAGCAGCTTCACGGACAGGGTAAGACACTATGGCTACACCTTC	CASSFTDRVRHYGYTF